Each of the 11 T cell receptor beta chains below was sequenced from the same sample in a study of T-cell memory formation after mild COVID-19. MiXCR, run by TCRdb on the 5' RACE reads, gives a single entry per CDR3 protein. The sample has 250,000 to 300,000 distinct CDR3 sequences; roughly 16% are singletons. The sequencing sample was made of PBMCs or a T cell subset sorted from them (not recorded which). The receptors here all came from a man aged 18 to 29 who had mild COVID-19 (a few samples of this study predate the infection). Cell type and time point are not known.

This chain joins TRBV30 and TRBJ1-5; D call uncertain. The length of the CDR3 is 14 residues. Trimming removed 0 bases from V and 5 bases from J, with 11 bases in between. Germline V gene lookup returns CDR1 GTSNPN and CDR2 SVGIG (reference sequence). This CDR3 is CAWSVTFGDQPQHF. The CDR3 nucleotides are TGTGCCTGGAGTGTAACCTTTGGGGATCAGCCCCAGCATTTT.

In its sample, this clonotype was seen a few times. This rearrangement joins TRBV6-4 to TRBJ2-7; D is unclear. The V end was cut by 6 bases, the J end by 2 bases, with 17 bases between. CDR1 and CDR2 from the germline V gene are MRHNA and SNTAGT. The length of the CDR3 is 15 residues. CDR3 loop: CASSLYPDVTYEQYF. The DNA for the CDR3 is TGTGCCAGCAGCCTCTACCCTGACGTGACCTACGAGCAGTACTTC.

The rearrangement joins TRBV10-3 to TRBJ1-1; D is uncertain. V lost 4 bases and J 8 bases, leaving 14 bases between the germline ends. The CDR3 is 13 residues long. Looked up from germline, CDR1 is ENHRY and CDR2 is SYGVKD. CDR3 region: CAISGTLTSEAFF. CDR3 nucleotides: TGTGCCATCAGTGGAACACTAACTTCGGAAGCTTTCTTT.

This chain joins TRBV6-5 and TRBJ1-2; no clear D. Germline CDR1 and CDR2: MNHEY and SVGAGI. V was pared by 6 bases and J by 3 bases, with 11 bases between. The CDR3 covers 13 residues. CDR3 nucleotide sequence: TGTGCCAGCAGGCCCCCGGCCTACTATGGCTACACCTTC. Protein: CASRPPAYYGYTF.

This clonotype has only a few counts. The rearrangement joins TRBV5-1 to TRBJ2-2; no definite D call. Germline V gene data show CDR1 as SGHRS and CDR2 as YFSETQ. The CDR3 is 16 amino acids. V was pared by 0 bases and J by 4 bases, with 13 bases between. The CDR3 DNA reads TGCGCCAGCAGCTTGGATGGGCACTTAGGCACCGGGGAGCTGTTTTTT. It codes for CASSLDGHLGTGELFF.

The chain couples TRBV18 to TRBJ1-1; 10 bases match TRBD1. From germline, CDR1 is KGHSH and CDR2 LQKENI. The V gene end was trimmed by 1 base and the J gene end by 1 base; junction bases not matched to a gene: 6. This CDR3 spans 17 amino acids. The CDR3 sequence: CASSPLPGTGENTEAFF. The CDR3 nucleotides are TGTGCCAGCTCACCACTACCCGGGACAGGGGAGAACACTGAAGCTTTCTTT.

This clonotype was detected only a few times. V is TRBV7-9 and J is TRBJ1-1; D call uncertain. Between the trimmed V and J ends, which lost 7 bases and 1 base, there was a span of 10 bases. This CDR3 region has 13 residues. CDR1 is SEHNR and CDR2 is FQNEAQ in the germline V gene (reference sequence). Written as DNA, the CDR3 is TGTGCCAGCACTCGGACGGAGAACACTGAAGCTTTCTTT. Translating gives CASTRTENTEAFF.

This clonotype was seen ten or more times. The CDR3 bases are TGCGCCAGCAGCCCCAATCCAGGCCTAGCGGGCGATGAGCAGTTCTTC. It specifies CASSPNPGLAGDEQFF. The V gene is TRBV4-1, the J gene TRBJ2-1; TRBD2 matches at 8 bases. The germline V gene has CDR1 MGHRA and CDR2 YSYEKL. With V trimmed by 4 bases and J by 8 bases, 13 bases remained unmatched. CDR3 length: 16 amino acids.

The chain carries TRBV25-1 and TRBJ2-1; possibly TRBD2 for D (6 bases). The CDR3 sequence is 14 residues long. CDR1 and CDR2 from the germline V gene are MGHDK and SYGVNS. V was cut by 0 bases and J by 11 bases, with 14 bases left in between. The CDR3 here is CASSEYPQGGQQFF. The CDR3 DNA is TGTGCCAGCAGTGAATACCCCCAAGGAGGGCAGCAGTTCTTC.

This clonotype has a handful of counts. This sequence joins TRBV3-1 and TRBJ1-1; D unclear. The CDR3 length is 13 residues. Deletions cut 2 bases from V and 5 bases from J, with 9 bases between. Looked up from germline, CDR1 is LGHDT and CDR2 is YNNKEL (reference sequence). DNA for the CDR3: TGTGCCAGCAGCCAATTTAGCAGAACTGAAGCTTTCTTT. It yields the protein CASSQFSRTEAFF.

This clonotype has more than one count but fewer than ten. This chain connects TRBV20-1 to TRBJ2-2, with D perhaps assigned TRBD1 or TRBD2 (5 bases each). This CDR3 region has 13 residues. Germline V gene lookup returns CDR1 DFQATT and CDR2 SNEGSKA (reference sequence). Trimming removed 4 bases at V and 2 bases at J, with 8 bases between. The DNA for the CDR3 is TGCAGTGCTATTCGGGGCAACACCGGGGAGCTGTTTTTT. Residues: CSAIRGNTGELFF.